One sample yielded the 15 T cell receptor beta chains listed below, sequenced in a study of Graves' ophthalmopathy and Graves' hyperthyroidism. Researchers took RNA transcripts and amplified TCR beta CDR3 regions from them. An opening RT-PCR round employed HTBI primers and preceded a second-round multiplex PCR. TCRdb processed the multiplex PCR reads anew with MiXCR; each CDR3 protein has one entry. The sample yields approximately 640,000 distinct CDR3 sequences, about 40% seen once. The sequenced material came from peripheral blood. The receptors were sampled from an adult man with Graves' ophthalmopathy.

This clonotype has at least ten counts. The rearrangement uses TRBV5-6 and TRBJ2-5; a possible D gene is TRBD2 (5 bases). The CDR3 is made up of 11 amino acids. Germline CDR1 SGHDT, CDR2 YYEEEE. Between the trimmed V and J ends, which lost 5 bases and 5 bases, there was a span of 7 bases. CDR3 in amino acids: CASRRRETQYF. CDR3 sequence (DNA): TGTGCCAGCAGACGGAGGGAGACCCAGTACTTC.

The CDR3 loop is CASSLLSGVYGYTF. The CDR3 DNA is TGTGCCAGCAGCTTACTAAGCGGGGTCTATGGCTACACCTTC. The J gene is TRBJ1-2, the V gene TRBV7-9; D not resolved. Germline CDR1 and CDR2: SEHNR and FQNEAQ (reference sequence). The length of the CDR3 is 14 residues. Trimming shortened V by 2 bases and J by 4 bases, and 11 bases separated the two germline ends. Full variable domain (missing parts from reference TRBV7-9 and TRBJ1-2): DTGVSQNPRHKITKRGQNVTFRCDPISEHNRLYWYRQTLGQGPEFLTYFQNEAQLEKSRLLSDRFSAERPKGSFSTLEIQRTEQGDSAMYLCASSLLSGVYGYTFGSGTRLTVV.

This chain links TRBV10-3 with TRBJ1-5; 8 bases align to TRBD1. Looked up from germline, CDR1 is ENHRY and CDR2 is SYGVKD. V lost 7 bases, J lost 8 bases, and 10 bases stayed unmatched. The CDR3 sequence is 14 residues long. The CDR3, as DNA: TGTGCCATCAAGTCGGACAGGGATAATGAGCCCCAGCATTTT. It specifies CAIKSDRDNEPQHF.

This clonotype was seen many times. CDR3: CATSDGGHTGELFF. The CDR3 bases are TGTGCCACCAGTGACGGGGGGCACACCGGGGAGCTGTTTTTT. This rearrangement joins TRBV24-1 to TRBJ2-2; TRBD2 might be the D (7 bases). V was shortened by 4 bases and J by 3 bases, with 8 bases between the two germline ends. The CDR3 is made up of 14 amino acids. Looked up from germline, CDR1 is KGHDR and CDR2 is SFDVKD.

This clonotype has a single count. V is TRBV7-3 and J is TRBJ2-2, with D perhaps being TRBD1 or TRBD2 (5 bases each). The length of the CDR3 is 15 residues. Germline CDR1 reads SGHTA; CDR2 reads FQGTGA. Trimming pared 5 bases from V and 5 bases from J, leaving 15 bases between. The CDR3 coding sequence is TGTGCCAGCAGCGTCCCGGGGACGAGAACCGGGGAGCTGTTTTTT. It encodes CASSVPGTRTGELFF.

J is TRBJ1-4 and V is TRBV7-9; D gene ambiguous. Germline V gene sequence: CDR1 SEHNR, CDR2 FQNEAQ (reference sequence). Between the trimmed V and J ends, which lost 4 bases and 8 bases, there was a span of 5 bases. The CDR3 runs to 11 residues. CDR3 bases: TGTGCCAGCAGCTCCCTCGAAAAACTGTTTTTT. This codes for CASSSLEKLFF.

The CDR3 DNA sequence: TGTGCCAGCAGCTCCGGGACAGTACCTGAAAAACTGTTTTTT. Its protein is CASSSGTVPEKLFF. This rearrangement joins TRBV7-9 to TRBJ1-4; TRBD1 matches 7 bases. The CDR3 length is 14 residues. Germline V gene lookup returns CDR1 SEHNR and CDR2 FQNEAQ (reference sequence). V shed 4 bases and J 7 bases; nucleotides not matched to a gene: 6. The whole variable domain, remainder taken from reference TRBV7-9 and TRBJ1-4, is DTGVSQNPRHKITKRGQNVTFRCDPISEHNRLYWYRQTLGQGPEFLTYFQNEAQLEKSRLLSDRFSAERPKGSFSTLEIQRTEQGDSAMYLCASSSGTVPEKLFFGSGTQLSVL.

This clonotype was seen a handful of times. J is TRBJ2-7 and V is TRBV5-1, with D perhaps TRBD2 (6 bases). The germline CDR1 and CDR2 sequences are SGHRS and YFSETQ. Trimming removed 1 base at V and 7 bases at J, with 18 bases between. This CDR3 is built from 15 residues. For the CDR3, the DNA is TGCGCCAGCAGCTTGCAAGGACAAACCGCGGGAGAGCAGTACTTC. Protein sequence: CASSLQGQTAGEQYF.

This clonotype has a count of ten or more. The chain recombines TRBV7-9 with TRBJ1-2, with TRBD1 matching over 7 bases. The CDR3 totals 13 residues. The V gene end was trimmed by 3 bases and the J gene end by 5 bases; junction bases not matched to a gene: 3. CDR1 and CDR2 (germline): SEHNR, FQNEAQ (reference sequence). CDR3 loop: CASSLGQQYGYTF. As DNA, the CDR3 is TGTGCCAGCAGCTTGGGACAGCAATATGGCTACACCTTC.

This clonotype has ten or more counts. This sequence joins TRBV29-1 and TRBJ2-5; D is unclear. The germline gives CDR1 SQVTM, CDR2 ANQGSEA. Trimming left V 1 base short and J 1 base short, with 28 bases between. The CDR3 totals 20 residues. The CDR3 spells CSVEVESVGSIPRLQETQYF. DNA of the CDR3: TGCAGCGTTGAAGTAGAATCGGTCGGATCTATCCCTCGGCTCCAAGAGACCCAGTACTTC.

This rearrangement joins TRBV6-1 to TRBJ2-7; D possibly corresponds to TRBD1 (6 bases). Trimming shortened V by 6 bases and J by 3 bases, and 9 bases separated the two germline ends. Germline V CDR1 and CDR2: MNHNS, SASEGT. The CDR3 has 12 residues. This CDR3 reads CASSGTHYEQYF. For the CDR3, the DNA is TGTGCCAGCAGCGGGACACACTACGAGCAGTACTTC.

This clonotype was found many times. V and J are TRBV7-9 and TRBJ1-6; D is undetermined. This CDR3 contains 16 residues. The V end was cut by 5 bases, the J end by 7 bases, with 18 bases between. Germline lookup yields CDR1 SEHNR and CDR2 FQNEAQ (reference sequence). The CDR3 protein is CASSASGLRLNSPLHF. For the CDR3, the DNA is TGTGCCAGCAGCGCCTCCGGCCTTAGATTGAATTCACCCCTCCACTTT.

The chain couples TRBV9 to TRBJ1-3, with no clear D. The V end lost 4 bases, the J end lost 2 bases, and 16 bases lay between the germline ends. Germline V gives CDR1 SGDLS, CDR2 YYNGEE. The CDR3 is made up of 16 amino acids. CDR3 nucleotide sequence: TGTGCCAGCAGCCAAGATAGTGGGCGCGCTGGAAACACCATATATTTT. Residues: CASSQDSGRAGNTIYF.

The chain uses TRBV6-5 and TRBJ1-1; D is perhaps TRBD1 (6 bases). The CDR3 sequence is 11 residues long. Trimming pared 5 bases from V and 7 bases from J, leaving 8 bases between. Per germline, CDR1 MNHEY and CDR2 SVGAGI. The CDR3 here is CASSQQGEAFF. The CDR3 nucleotides read TGTGCCAGCAGTCAACAGGGTGAAGCTTTCTTT.

The CDR3 DNA reads as TGTGCCAGCAGCGGGGGAGCCCGGGCGGGTGAGACCCAGTACTTC. Its translation: CASSGGARAGETQYF. This rearrangement joins TRBV9 to TRBJ2-5; D perhaps matches TRBD2 (5 bases). The germline V gene has CDR1 SGDLS and CDR2 YYNGEE. There are 15 residues in the CDR3. V lost 3 bases and J lost 5, with 17 bases in between.